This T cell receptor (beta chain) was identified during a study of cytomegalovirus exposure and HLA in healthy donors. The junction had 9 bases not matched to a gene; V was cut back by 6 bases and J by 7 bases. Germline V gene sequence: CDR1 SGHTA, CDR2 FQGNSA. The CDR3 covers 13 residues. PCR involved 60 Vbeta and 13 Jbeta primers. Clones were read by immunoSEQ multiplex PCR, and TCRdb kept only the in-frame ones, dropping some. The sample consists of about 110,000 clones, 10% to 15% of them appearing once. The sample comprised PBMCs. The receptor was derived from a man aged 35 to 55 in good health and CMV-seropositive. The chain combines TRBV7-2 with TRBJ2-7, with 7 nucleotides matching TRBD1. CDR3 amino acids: CASSSRQGEEQYF. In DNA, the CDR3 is TGTGCCAGCAGTTCCCGACAGGGCGAAGAGCAGTACTTC.